A single T cell receptor (beta chain) is shown here with its context. This record belongs to a study of blood T cells in healthy people across ages. Primers used in a second PCR of about 6 to 11 cycles were a sample-barcoded 5' primer and a J-beta primer mix. A template-switch adaptor that had 12 random nucleotides put a tag on each cDNA molecule. TCRdb re-analysed the 5' RACE reads in MiXCR, keeping a single row per CDR3 protein. The sample shows over a million distinct CDR3 sequences, 40% to 55% of them seen only once. J lost 2 bases, V lost 5 bases, and 9 bases had no gene match. The CDR3 has 15 residues. The V gene's germline CDR1 is SEHNR and CDR2 FQNEAQ (reference sequence).

J is TRBJ2-7 and V is TRBV7-9; 7 bases line up with TRBD2. This TCR came from a woman between 55 and 75 years old in good health. The sequenced material came from blood. CDR3 loop: CASSPLTSETYEQYF. CDR3 DNA sequence: TGTGCCAGCAGCCCCCTCACTAGCGAGACCTACGAGCAGTACTTC.